This entry lists 23 T cell receptor beta chains sequenced from one sample in a study of human CD8 memory T cell subsets. Libraries targeted TCR beta using 5' RACE with UMIs. After re-calling the 5' RACE reads, TCRdb lists one entry per CDR3 protein, DNA absent. The sample holds roughly 10,000 distinct CDR3 sequences. Input material: CD8+ T cells from PBMCs. The receptors stem from a human donor in good health.

J is TRBJ2-1 and V is TRBV28; TCRdb's D call, TRBD2, is unchecked because there is no DNA. This CDR3 is 13 amino acids long. Germline V CDR1 and CDR2: MDHEN, SYDVKM. The CDR3 is CASTSGSFNEQFF. The whole variable domain, remainder taken from reference TRBV28 and TRBJ2-1, is DVKVTQSSRYLVKRTGEKVFLECVQDMDHENMFWYRQDPGLGLRLIYFSYDVKMKEKGDIPEGYSVSREKKERFSLILESASTNQTSMYLCASTSGSFNEQFFGPGTRLTVL.

This clonotype is classed as medium-sized (0.01 to 0.1%) by frequency. The rearrangement joins TRBV7-8 to TRBJ2-7; TCRdb's assignment of TRBD2 cannot be checked, as there is no DNA. The CDR3 spans 16 residues. The germline gives CDR1 SGHVS, CDR2 FQNEAQ. The CDR3 here is CASSLEEGAKSYEQYF. The full variable domain, its missing parts supplied by reference TRBV7-8 and TRBJ2-7, is GAGVSQSPRYKVAKRGQDVALRCDPISGHVSLFWYQQALGQGPEFLTYFQNEAQLDKSGLPSDRFFAERPEGSVSTLKIQRTQQEDSAVYLCASSLEEGAKSYEQYFGPGTRLTVT.

This clonotype is identified as medium-sized from frequency. This rearrangement joins TRBV12-3 or TRBV12-4 to TRBJ2-7; the TCRdb D gene call, TRBD1, has no DNA to confirm it. This CDR3 is built from 13 residues. CDR3 residues: CASSGTENYEQYF.

The chain uses TRBV20-1 and TRBJ2-7; TCRdb's D gene call, TRBD1, goes unchecked for lack of DNA. The CDR3 runs to 15 residues. Germline V gene data show CDR1 as DFQATT and CDR2 as SNEGSKA (reference sequence). The CDR3 sequence is CSARDPGTGDYEQYF.

The gene calls are TRBV5-1 and TRBJ2-1; lacking DNA, the TRBD2 call made by TCRdb goes unchecked. This CDR3 comprises 14 residues. Germline assignment: CDR1 SGHRS and CDR2 YFSETQ. The CDR3: CASSSDGLWDEQFF. The entire variable domain, with the rest obtained from reference TRBV5-1 and TRBJ2-1, is as follows: KAGVTQTPRYLIKTRGQQVTLSCSPISGHRSVSWYQQTPGQGLQFLFEYFSETQRNKGNFPGRFSGRQFSNSRSEMNVSTLELGDSALYLCASSSDGLWDEQFFGPGTRLTVL.

The CDR3 region is CASSRIGGPTGELFF. The chain joins TRBV25-1 to TRBJ2-2; the TCRdb call, TRBD2, lacks DNA for checking. The CDR3 runs to 15 residues. The germline V gene has CDR1 MGHDK and CDR2 SYGVNS.

The chain carries TRBV15 and TRBJ2-3; TCRdb returns TRBD2, unconfirmable since there is no DNA. Germline V gives CDR1 LNHNV, CDR2 YYDKDF (reference sequence). This CDR3 is built from 16 residues. CDR3 loop: CATSLGGSGGTDTQYF.

The rearrangement joins TRBV2 to TRBJ2-7. Germline V gene sequence: CDR1 SNHLY, CDR2 FYNNEI. The length of the CDR3 is 15 residues. CDR3 amino acids: CASSEALQGSYEQYF. The full variable domain, completed using reference TRBV2 and TRBJ2-7, is EPEVTQTPSHQVTQMGQEVILRCVPISNHLYFYWYRQILGQKVEFLVSFYNNEISEKSEIFDDQFSVERPDGSNFTLKIRSTKLEDSAMYFCASSEALQGSYEQYFGPGTRLTVT.

The J gene is TRBJ2-3, the V gene TRBV20-1; TCRdb outputs TRBD2, but without DNA this stays unchecked. The CDR3 totals 16 residues. The V gene's germline CDR1 is DFQATT and CDR2 SNEGSKA (reference sequence). CDR3: CSARLPGLAGANTQYF.

The gene calls are TRBV28 and TRBJ2-3. The V gene's germline CDR1 is MDHEN and CDR2 SYDVKM. The CDR3 totals 18 residues. The CDR3 protein is CASSLLWPGVSSTDTQYF.

The V call is TRBV7-9, the J call TRBJ2-1; TCRdb's D call of TRBD2 is untestable without DNA. CDR1 SEHNR and CDR2 FQNEAQ come from the germline V gene (reference sequence). The CDR3 totals 12 residues. The CDR3 sequence: CASSLTNNEQFF.

The rearrangement uses TRBV10-2 and TRBJ1-2. Germline V lookup: CDR1 WSHSY, CDR2 SAAADI. This CDR3 comprises 14 residues. The CDR3 spells CASRRAETYGGYTF.

The chain employs TRBV6-1 and TRBJ2-3; TCRdb selects TRBD2, and the lack of DNA leaves this call unchecked. The CDR3 has 16 residues. Germline V gene sequence: CDR1 MNHNS, CDR2 SASEGT. The CDR3 spells CASSQTSGRGTDTQYF.

The chain uses TRBV7-6 and TRBJ2-7; the D call from TCRdb, TRBD1, cannot be confirmed without DNA. This CDR3 spans 12 amino acids. The germline V gene has CDR1 SGHVS and CDR2 FNYEAQ. CDR3: CASSNPGYEQYF.

This rearrangement joins TRBV7-6 to TRBJ2-1; the D call of TRBD2 rests on TCRdb alone, since no DNA is present to check it. The CDR3 is 14 amino acids. Germline-derived CDR1 and CDR2 are SGHVS and FNYEAQ. The CDR3 is CASSQPASYNEQFF.

The CDR3 here is CASSSYSTGIAYEQYF. The J gene is TRBJ2-7, the V gene TRBV11-2; TCRdb's assignment of TRBD1 cannot be checked, as there is no DNA. The CDR3 has 16 residues. Germline V CDR1 and CDR2: SGHAT, FQNNGV.

The chain couples TRBV11-2 to TRBJ2-1. The CDR3 is 12 amino acids. Germline V lookup: CDR1 SGHAT, CDR2 FQNNGV. CDR3 sequence reads: CASSLDSAEQFF.

V gene TRBV29-1 combines with J gene TRBJ2-7; TCRdb proposes TRBD2, but this gene call is untestable without DNA. CDR1 and CDR2 (germline): SQVTM, ANQGSEA. There are 14 residues in the CDR3. The CDR3 loop reads CSVERQGSSYEQYF.

The J gene is TRBJ1-4, the V gene TRBV30. Germline assignment: CDR1 GTSNPN and CDR2 SVGIG (reference sequence). The CDR3 runs to 15 residues. CDR3 in amino acids: CAWSVGDGEVEKLFF.

This clonotype is identified as medium-sized from frequency. This sequence joins TRBV30 and TRBJ2-7. Germline V gene data show CDR1 as GTSNPN and CDR2 as SVGIG (reference sequence). CDR3 length: 12 amino acids. The CDR3 sequence is CAWSVASYEQYF. The full variable domain, its missing parts supplied by reference TRBV30 and TRBJ2-7, is SQTIHQWPATLVQPVGSPLSLECTVEGTSNPNLYWYRQAAGRGLQLLFYSVGIGQISSEVPQNLSASRPQDRQFILSSKKLLLSDSGFYLCAWSVASYEQYFGPGTRLTVT.

The rearrangement uses TRBV6-5 and TRBJ1-1. From germline, CDR1 is MNHEY and CDR2 SVGAGI. The CDR3 is 15 amino acids. CDR3 residues: CASSYSTGMGTEAFF.

CDR3 residues: CASSLGPRTEAFF. The chain joins TRBV7-6 to TRBJ1-1; TCRdb picks TRBD1, but there is no DNA to check that call. This CDR3 has 13 residues. The V gene's germline CDR1 is SGHVS and CDR2 FNYEAQ.

The chain has TRBV5-1 and TRBJ2-7; TCRdb indicates TRBD1, and absent DNA this call remains unverified. CDR1 is SGHRS, CDR2 YFSETQ, per germline. The CDR3 loop spans 15 amino acids. The CDR3: CASSTTGTGLYEQYF.